The rows below give T cell receptor beta chains drawn from one sample of a study of cytomegalovirus exposure and HLA in healthy donors. Libraries were prepared by immunoSEQ multiplex PCR; TCRdb keeps only in-frame clonotypes and omits some of them. The top ten clones hold about 2.5% of a sample with some 180,000 clones, over 75% of them seen once. The sequenced material came from PBMCs. Receptors were obtained from a male donor in good health and CMV-seronegative. The CDR3 runs from the conserved cysteine through the conserved F or W. D genes are given only for firm matches. Clone size is given for some rows only: seen once, a few or many times, or a class if the clone is expanded.

len,d_gene,v_gene,abundance,j_gene,CDR3nt,CDR3aa
14,TRBD1,TRBV30,-,TRBJ1-5,TGTGCCTGGAACCTAGGGACAGAGAATCAGCCCCAGCATTTT,CAWNLGTENQPQHF
14,-,TRBV6-5,-,TRBJ1-3,TGTGCCAGCAGTTACAGGACAGCGGGAAACACCATATATTTT,CASSYRTAGNTIYF
13,-,TRBV7-9,-,TRBJ1-6,TGTGCCAGCAGCTCTACAGGGATTCAGGCCCTCCACTTT,CASSSTGIQALHF
14,-,TRBV29-1,-,TRBJ1-6,TGCAGCGCCCGAGACGGACAGCATAATTCACCCCTCCACTTT,CSARDGQHNSPLHF
15,TRBD1,TRBV11-2,-,TRBJ2-1,TGTGCCAGCAGCTTAGATATCGACAGGGGCAATGAGCAGTTCTTC,CASSLDIDRGNEQFF
14,-,TRBV6-1,-,TRBJ1-1,TGTGCCAGCAGCTCACAGGAATTGAACACTGAAGCTTTCTTT,CASSSQELNTEAFF
16,TRBD1,TRBV27,-,TRBJ2-5,TGTGCCAGCAGGAGAAACGGACAGGGGGGCCGAGAGACCCAGTACTTC,CASRRNGQGGRETQYF
13,TRBD1,TRBV2,few,TRBJ2-1,TGTGCCAGTACAGGGGGCTGGGGTATTGAGCAGTTCTTC,CASTGGWGIEQFF
14,-,TRBV15,-,TRBJ1-3,TGTGCCACCAGCAATCTGGGCTCAGGAAACACCATATATTTT,CATSNLGSGNTIYF
12,-,TRBV30,-,TRBJ2-5,TGTGCCGGGGCTCAGGGATTCGAGACCCAGTACTTC,CAGAQGFETQYF
12,-,TRBV12-5,-,TRBJ1-1,TGTGCTAGTGCCCTGGGGGGGTCTGAAGCTTTCTTT,CASALGGSEAFF
15,TRBD1,TRBV7-9,-,TRBJ1-3,TGTGCCAGCAGCCTCAGGGGGCCCTCTGGAAACACCATATATTTT,CASSLRGPSGNTIYF
14,-,TRBV6-1,-,TRBJ1-1,TGTGCCAGCAGTCCGACAGGACACAACACTGAAGCTTTCTTT,CASSPTGHNTEAFF
14,-,TRBV7-8,-,TRBJ2-1,TGTGCCAGCAGCTTAGCGCTCTGGGGAGATGAGCAGTTCTTC,CASSLALWGDEQFF
15,TRBD1,TRBV6-5,-,TRBJ1-2,TGTGCCAGCACTCCAGGGACAGAAACTAACTATGGCTACACCTTC,CASTPGTETNYGYTF
15,TRBD1,TRBV5-1,-,TRBJ2-3,TGCGCCAGCAGCATTCGACAGGGTCCGTTCGATACGCAGTATTTT,CASSIRQGPFDTQYF
13,TRBD1,TRBV11-2,-,TRBJ2-2,TGTGCCAGCAGCCGGGACAGCACCGGGGAGCTGTTTTTT,CASSRDSTGELFF
13,TRBD1,TRBV9,once,TRBJ1-1,TGTGCCAGCAGCCAGACAGGGGGCACTGAAGCTTTCTTT,CASSQTGGTEAFF
13,-,TRBV4-1,few,TRBJ1-5,TGCGCCAGCAGCCAAGGCGGGGGTCAGCCCCAGCATTTT,CASSQGGGQPQHF
13,-,TRBV30,-,TRBJ1-1,TGTGCCTGGAGTCGCGAGGAGAACACTGAAGCTTTCTTT,CAWSREENTEAFF
13,-,TRBV7-6,-,TRBJ2-5,TGTGCCAGCAGCTTAGCGGGGAGGGAGACCCAGTACTTC,CASSLAGRETQYF
15,TRBD1,TRBV19,-,TRBJ2-5,TGTGCCAGTAGTATAGGAAATAGGGGGCTGACAACCCAGTACTTC,CASSIGNRGLTTQYF
15,TRBD1,TRBV19,-,TRBJ1-5,TGTGCCAGTAGGCAGGGGGCGTTCAGCAATCAGCCCCAGCATTTT,CASRQGAFSNQPQHF
12,-,TRBV4-1,few,TRBJ1-1,TGCGCCAGCAGCGGCGGGGTCACTGAAGCTTTCTTT,CASSGGVTEAFF
15,TRBD1,TRBV4-1,-,TRBJ2-2,TGCGCCAGCAGCCAGCGACAGGGCAACACCGGGGAGCTGTTTTTT,CASSQRQGNTGELFF
12,-,TRBV19,-,TRBJ1-1,TGTGCCAGTAGCCGGGGAGGCACTGAAGCTTTCTTT,CASSRGGTEAFF
15,TRBD2,TRBV6-4,-,TRBJ2-1,TGTGCCAGCAGTGAGGGGACTAGCGGGGACAATGAGCAGTTCTTC,CASSEGTSGDNEQFF
14,TRBD1,TRBV11-3,-,TRBJ2-3,TGTGCCAGCAGCTTAAGACAGGGACCAGATACGCAGTATTTT,CASSLRQGPDTQYF
15,TRBD1,TRBV5-1,-,TRBJ1-4,TGCGCCAGCAGCGTAGGGGACAGGGATAATGAAAAACTGTTTTTT,CASSVGDRDNEKLFF
15,TRBD1,TRBV5-4,-,TRBJ1-2,TGTGCCAGCAGCCCCCGACAGGGGATGAGGGATGGCTACACCTTC,CASSPRQGMRDGYTF
13,TRBD2,TRBV5-1,-,TRBJ2-5,TGCGCCAGCAGTTCCCAGGGAGGGGAGACCCAGTACTTC,CASSSQGGETQYF
14,TRBD1,TRBV5-1,-,TRBJ2-5,TGCGCCAGCAGCTCCGGACAGGGTCAAGAGACCCAGTACTTC,CASSSGQGQETQYF
14,-,TRBV7-2,-,TRBJ2-2,TGTGCCAGCAGCCTCAGACAGGTCGCCGGGGAGCTGTTTTTT,CASSLRQVAGELFF
16,-,TRBV11-2,-,TRBJ1-3,TGTGCCAGCAGCTTATCCCCTCTTCGCTACGGAAACACCATATATTTT,CASSLSPLRYGNTIYF
15,TRBD1,TRBV5-1,-,TRBJ1-2,TGCGCCAGCAGCTTGGTACAGGGGGCGGACTATGGCTACACCTTC,CASSLVQGADYGYTF
14,-,TRBV6-5,-,TRBJ2-3,TGTGCCAGCGGACCACCAGGGTACCCAGATACGCAGTATTTT,CASGPPGYPDTQYF
14,-,TRBV6-1,-,TRBJ1-6,TGTGCCAGCAGTGAGGGACTGGGAAATTCACCCCTCCACTTT,CASSEGLGNSPLHF
15,-,TRBV4-3,-,TRBJ1-5,TGCGCCAGCAGCCAACGGCTGCAGACGGGGCAGCCCCAGCATTTT,CASSQRLQTGQPQHF
14,-,TRBV10-2,-,TRBJ2-6,TGCGCCAGCAGTCTTAGCACTGGGGCCAACGTCCTGACTTTC,CASSLSTGANVLTF
13,TRBD1,TRBV30,-,TRBJ2-7,TGTGCCTGGAAGACAGGGGGTTTCTACGAGCAGTACTTC,CAWKTGGFYEQYF
12,-,TRBV10-3,-,TRBJ1-2,TGTGCCATCAGTGCTTCGTATTCCGGCTACACCTTC,CAISASYSGYTF
14,-,TRBV27,-,TRBJ2-7,TGTGCCAGCAGTCCTCTTCCAGGGTATTACGAGCAGTACTTC,CASSPLPGYYEQYF
14,-,TRBV15,-,TRBJ1-4,TGTGCCACCAGCAGAGATCTGCGGGCTGAAAAACTGTTTTTT,CATSRDLRAEKLFF
16,-,TRBV5-8,-,TRBJ2-6,TGTGCCAGCACTAGACAGCTGTCCTCTGGGGCCAACGGCCTGACTTTC,CASTRQLSSGANGLTF
14,TRBD1,TRBV29-1,-,TRBJ1-2,TGCAGCGTTGTGGCGACAGGGGGAGGGGATGGCTACACCTTC,CSVVATGGGDGYTF
15,-,TRBV10-3,-,TRBJ2-3,TGTGCCATCAGTGAGGGACTTGGGGACACAGATACGCAGTATTTT,CAISEGLGDTDTQYF
15,-,TRBV19,-,TRBJ2-5,TGTGCCAGTAGTATAGGTAATTCGGTCGGAGAGACCCAGTACTTC,CASSIGNSVGETQYF
11,-,TRBV30,-,TRBJ2-1,TGTGCCTGGACCCTTAGTCTAGAGCAGTTCTTC,CAWTLSLEQFF
14,-,TRBV9,-,TRBJ1-1,TGTGCCAGCAGCGTACAGGGGTGGACCACTGAAGCTTTCTTT,CASSVQGWTTEAFF
13,-,TRBV2,few,TRBJ1-3,TGTGCCAGCAGTCAGGGTCCTGGAAACACCATATATTTT,CASSQGPGNTIYF
15,TRBD1,TRBV5-5,-,TRBJ1-4,TGCGCCAGCAGCCCCTCGACAGGGACAAATGAAAAACTGTTTTTT,CASSPSTGTNEKLFF